This T cell receptor beta chain was found in a study of blood T cell repertoires in COVID-19. Measured with immunoSEQ multiplex PCR; TCRdb has only the in-frame clones, and not every one. This repertoire shows 270,000 or so clones, 82% found once; its top ten account for roughly 3.1%. Trimming cost V 0 bases and J 0 bases; bases outside gene matches: 12. The CDR3 totals 20 residues. Germline V gives CDR1 LNHNV, CDR2 YYDKDF (reference sequence). Sequences were obtained from peripheral blood. The chain recombines TRBV15 with TRBJ2-1; 9 bases agree with TRBD2. This receptor was identified in a woman between 18 and 29 years old with acute or convalescent COVID-19. CDR3 DNA sequence: TGTGCCACCAGCAGAGATAGGGGACTAGCCCCTCGGGGCTCCTACAATGAGCAGTTCTTC. Its translation is CATSRDRGLAPRGSYNEQFF.